The 29 T cell receptor beta chains presented below share a single source sample, sequenced in a study of T cell repertoires in cytomegalovirus infection. TCRdb reanalysed the reads using MiXCR and keeps one entry per CDR3 protein. In the table there are roughly 800,000 distinct CDR3 sequences, about 29% of which are singletons. What these receptors recognize is not known. Sequencing used cultured CD8+ T cells from PBMCs, obtained from culture after CMV antigen stimulation. All receptors come from a human donor in good health (CMV status not recorded). Some clones in this sample may be carry-over from other donors' samples.

The CDR3 region has the DNA TGTGCCAGCAGTTTTCGTAAGGGCTCCTATGAGCAGTACGTC. Residues: CASSFRKGSYEQYV. The V and J genes are TRBV27 and TRBJ2-7; D is unresolved. This CDR3 has 14 amino acids. Germline-derived CDR1 and CDR2 are MNHEY and SMNVEV (reference sequence).

This clonotype turned up a few times. This chain uses TRBV27 with TRBJ2-1; the D gene is possibly TRBD1 (5 bases). CDR1 is MNHEY, CDR2 SMNVEV, per germline (reference sequence). The CDR3 is 15 amino acids. Trimming removed 3 bases at V and 5 bases at J, with 14 bases between. This CDR3 reads CASSLYSGADNEQFF. The CDR3 coding sequence is TGTGCCAGCAGTTTGTATTCTGGGGCTGACAATGAGCAGTTCTTC.

This clonotype was recorded a few times. The gene calls are TRBV20-1 and TRBJ2-5; D not resolved. Germline loops: CDR1 DFQATT, CDR2 SNEGSKA (reference sequence). This CDR3 is built from 16 residues. V lost 0 bases and J lost 2, with 16 bases in between. The CDR3 nucleotides read TGCAGTGCTAGAGATCTGAGGTTTGGGTCACAAGAGACCCAGTACTTC. This sequence encodes CSARDLRFGSQETQYF.

There are many counts of this clonotype. The rearrangement joins TRBV7-6 to TRBJ2-3; 10 positions match TRBD2. The CDR3 consists of 18 residues. Germline CDR1 is SGHVS and CDR2 is FNYEAQ. Unmatched junction bases numbered 8, after V lost 1 base and J lost 1 base. CDR3 in DNA: TGTGCCAGCAGCTTAGACACTAGCGGGGACTATCGCACAGATACGCAGTATTTT. Translating it yields CASSLDTSGDYRTDTQYF.

The J gene is TRBJ1-2, the V gene TRBV20-1; D ambiguous. The CDR3 extends over 13 amino acids. CDR1 is DFQATT, CDR2 SNEGSKA, per germline (reference sequence). V gave up 3 bases and J gave up 3 bases, with 11 bases separating them. The CDR3 nucleotides are TGCAGTGCTAGTGGGCAGGCTGACTATGGCTACACCTTC. Translated, it gives CSASGQADYGYTF.

This chain joins TRBV6-5 and TRBJ2-1, with D perhaps matching TRBD1 or TRBD2 (5 bases each). CDR3 length equals 15 residues. Germline CDR1 is MNHEY and CDR2 is SVGAGI. Trimming left V 4 bases short and J 5 bases short, with 15 bases between. The CDR3: CASSSGYMGDNEQFF. Here the CDR3 DNA reads TGTGCCAGCAGTTCGGGCTATATGGGGGACAATGAGCAGTTCTTC.

This clonotype was observed a few times. The chain links TRBV25-1 to TRBJ2-1, with 9 bases that match TRBD1. V shed 7 bases and J 3 bases; nucleotides not matched to a gene: 13. The CDR3 extends over 17 amino acids. CDR1 is MGHDK and CDR2 is SYGVNS in the germline V gene. CDR3 sequence (DNA): TGTGCCAGCACGCCAACAGGGGGCACTGATAACTACAATGAGCAGTTCTTC. Translating it yields CASTPTGGTDNYNEQFF.

There are many counts of this clonotype. The J gene is TRBJ2-1, the V gene TRBV7-9; 7 bases match TRBD1. V dropped 4 bases and J dropped 4; count of bases not matched to a gene: 10. CDR1 is SEHNR, CDR2 FQNEAQ, per germline (reference sequence). This CDR3 has 16 residues. The CDR3 is CASSSLEGATYNEQFF. The CDR3 DNA follows: TGTGCCAGCAGCTCCCTCGAGGGGGCCACGTACAATGAGCAGTTCTTC.

The genes are TRBV10-3 and TRBJ1-2; 8 nucleotides line up with TRBD1. This CDR3 is built from 16 residues. V was pared by 7 bases and J by 4 bases, with 14 bases of the junction left unmatched. The germline V gene has CDR1 ENHRY and CDR2 SYGVKD. CDR3: CAINPTGSGGAYGYTF. The CDR3 region has the DNA TGTGCCATCAACCCGACCGGATCAGGGGGCGCCTATGGCTACACCTTC.

The chain employs TRBV29-1 and TRBJ2-3, with D tentatively TRBD2 (6 bases). Germline V gene sequence: CDR1 SQVTM, CDR2 ANQGSEA. The V end lost 3 bases, the J end lost 1 base, and 14 bases lay between the germline ends. The CDR3 is made up of 15 amino acids. The CDR3 loop is CSVEKEGFGTDTQYF. Written as DNA, the CDR3 is TGCAGCGTTGAGAAGGAGGGGTTTGGCACAGATACGCAGTATTTT.

The chain uses TRBV4-1 and TRBJ2-5, with D maybe TRBD2 (5 bases). Trimming removed 1 base at V and 5 bases at J, with 17 bases between. Germline CDR1 is MGHRA and CDR2 is YSYEKL. This CDR3 spans 16 amino acids. Written as DNA, the CDR3 is TGCGCCAGCAGCCAAGCGGGGATGGGGAGCACCGAGACCCAGTACTTC. Translating it yields CASSQAGMGSTETQYF.

This clonotype came up a few times. V and J are TRBV12-3 or TRBV12-4 and TRBJ2-1, with unresolved D. The V gene lost 5 bases and the J gene lost 9 bases, with 14 bases spanning the gap. This CDR3 comprises 13 residues. The CDR3 nucleotides read TGTGCCAGCAGTCTAGAAGGCGACGGTGAGCAGTTCTTC. This sequence encodes CASSLEGDGEQFF.

This chain joins TRBV29-1 and TRBJ1-1; D uncertain. The CDR3 is 12 amino acids. V gave up 5 bases and J gave up 1 base, with 8 bases separating them. CDR1 is SQVTM and CDR2 is ANQGSEA in the germline V gene. The CDR3 spells CSVWTANTEAFF. CDR3 coding DNA: TGCAGCGTTTGGACCGCGAACACTGAAGCTTTCTTT. The entire variable domain, with the rest obtained from reference TRBV29-1 and TRBJ1-1, is as follows: SAVISQKPSRDICQRGTSLTIQCQVDSQVTMMFWYRQQPGQSLTLIATANQGSEATYESGFVIDKFPISRPNLTFSTLTVSNMSPEDSSIYLCSVWTANTEAFFGQGTRLTVV.

This clonotype came up many times. The rearrangement links TRBV28 to TRBJ1-2; 9 bases map to TRBD1. Germline CDR1 is MDHEN and CDR2 is SYDVKM. This CDR3 is 16 amino acids long. Trimming removed 6 bases from V and 3 bases from J; junction bases left unmatched: 11. The CDR3 DNA reads TGTGCCAGCAGCCTTCCCCGGGACAGGGATGACTATGGCTACACCTTC. This gives the protein CASSLPRDRDDYGYTF.

V gene TRBV7-8 combines with J gene TRBJ1-5; no definite D call. Germline CDR1 is SGHVS and CDR2 is FQNEAQ. The CDR3 is 12 amino acids. Deletions cut 5 bases from V and 7 bases from J, with 9 bases between. The CDR3 loop is CASSPTWQPQHF. In DNA form, the CDR3 reads TGTGCCAGCAGCCCGACATGGCAGCCCCAGCATTTT.

This clonotype was seen repeatedly, ten times or more. This chain connects TRBV7-6 to TRBJ2-7; TRBD1 agrees at 8 bases. CDR3 size: 16 residues. Germline loops: CDR1 SGHVS, CDR2 FNYEAQ. Trimming removed 4 bases from V and 5 bases from J; junction bases left unmatched: 13. The CDR3 sequence: CASSSPRATGVNEQYF. CDR3 DNA: TGTGCCAGCAGCTCCCCACGAGCGACAGGGGTCAACGAGCAGTACTTC.

This clonotype was counted at least ten times. This chain links TRBV7-8 with TRBJ1-4, with D perhaps matching TRBD1 (5 bases). The CDR3 runs 17 residues. The ends were cut back, 3 bases at V and 1 base at J, with 15 bases in the middle. CDR1 is SGHVS, CDR2 FQNEAQ, per germline. The CDR3, as DNA: TGTGCCAGCAGCTTGCACGGGGGTGGTCGAACTAATGAAAAACTGTTTTTT. Encoded protein: CASSLHGGGRTNEKLFF.

The chain is built from TRBV19 and TRBJ2-2; 7 nucleotides match TRBD1. The length of the CDR3 is 16 residues. Per the germline V gene, CDR1 is LNHDA and CDR2 is SQIVND (reference sequence). Trimming at V came to 6 bases and at J to 4 bases, leaving 11 bases not matched to a gene. CDR3 DNA: TGTGCCAGTAGGATGGGGCGACAGGGCATCACCGGGGAGCTGTTTTTT. This codes for CASRMGRQGITGELFF.

The genes are TRBV12-3 or TRBV12-4 and TRBJ1-5, with 12 bases aligning to TRBD1. V lost 6 bases to trimming and J lost 6 bases; unmatched junction nucleotides: 9. The CDR3 sequence is 16 residues long. CDR3 nucleotides: TGTGCCAGCAGGAATCGGGACAGGGGGCCGGGTCAGCCCCAGCATTTT. Amino acids: CASRNRDRGPGQPQHF.

This sequence joins TRBV7-6 and TRBJ1-4; 7 bases align to TRBD1. Germline V CDR1 and CDR2: SGHVS, FNYEAQ. J lost 8 bases, V lost 4 bases, and 13 bases had no gene match. This CDR3 region has 16 residues. CDR3 amino acids: CASSSGQPPEGEKLFF. The CDR3 coding sequence is TGTGCCAGCAGCTCGGGACAGCCCCCCGAGGGGGAAAAACTGTTTTTT.

In its sample, this clonotype was seen many times. The V and J genes are TRBV7-8 and TRBJ2-3; 8 bases are shared with TRBD2. The germline CDR1 and CDR2 sequences are SGHVS and FQNEAQ. This CDR3 has 16 amino acids. V shed 0 bases, J shed 1 base, and the junction held 3 bases outside the gene matches. The CDR3 region has the DNA TGTGCCAGCAGCTTAGCGCGGGGGGTGGGCACAGATACGCAGTATTTT. It yields the protein CASSLARGVGTDTQYF.

Only a few counts were recorded for this clonotype. This chain uses TRBV6-5 with TRBJ2-5; D perhaps matches TRBD1 (6 bases). This CDR3 spans 15 amino acids. Per germline, CDR1 MNHEY and CDR2 SVGAGI. With 4 bases removed from V and 2 bases from J, the gap between germline ends came to 14 bases. CDR3 sequence reads: CASSSFWGQQETQYF. The CDR3 DNA sequence: TGTGCCAGCAGTTCCTTTTGGGGGCAGCAAGAGACCCAGTACTTC.

The chain is built from TRBV19 and TRBJ1-5; D call uncertain. This CDR3 is 15 amino acids long. Per the germline V gene, CDR1 is LNHDA and CDR2 is SQIVND (reference sequence). Between the trimmed V and J ends, which lost 7 bases and 6 bases, there was a span of 19 bases. CDR3 amino acids: CASTLGWIDGQPQHF. DNA for the CDR3: TGTGCCAGTACGCTCGGATGGATTGATGGTCAGCCCCAGCATTTT. Full variable domain (rest looked up from reference TRBV19 and TRBJ1-5): DGGITQSPKYLFRKEGQNVTLSCEQNLNHDAMYWYRQDPGQGLRLIYYSQIVNDFQKGDIAEGYSVSREKKESFPLTVTSAQKNPTAFYLCASTLGWIDGQPQHFGDGTRLSIL.

This clonotype was counted a few times. This chain joins TRBV27 and TRBJ2-1, with a tentative D call TRBD2 (5 bases). V was pared by 2 bases and J by 8 bases, with 13 bases between. Per germline, CDR1 MNHEY and CDR2 SMNVEV (reference sequence). This CDR3 region has 14 residues. CDR3 in amino acids: CASSLGGRRHEQFF. The CDR3 region has the DNA TGTGCCAGCAGTTTAGGAGGAAGGCGCCATGAGCAGTTCTTC.

The CDR3 protein is CASSSTVNTGELFF. The CDR3 bases are TGTGCCAGCAGCTCGACAGTGAACACCGGGGAGCTGTTTTTT. The rearrangement uses TRBV7-9 and TRBJ2-2, with D possibly matching TRBD1 (5 bases). Germline CDR1 SEHNR, CDR2 FQNEAQ (reference sequence). The V end lost 4 bases, the J end lost 1 base, and 7 bases lay between the germline ends. This CDR3 is built from 14 residues.

The chain recombines TRBV7-6 with TRBJ1-3, with 7 bases aligning to TRBD1. CDR1 SGHVS and CDR2 FNYEAQ come from the germline V gene. V lost 5 bases to trimming and J lost 3 bases; unmatched junction nucleotides: 10. This CDR3 has 16 residues. CDR3 DNA sequence: TGTGCCAGCAGCCCGACAGGGTTACTTGGTGGAAACACCATATATTTT. It codes for CASSPTGLLGGNTIYF.

V usage is TRBV7-9 and J usage is TRBJ1-1, with 9 nucleotides matching TRBD1. Looked up from germline, CDR1 is SEHNR and CDR2 is FQNEAQ (reference sequence). CDR3 length: 14 residues. The V and J ends lost 5 bases and 6 bases, in that order; junction bases with no gene match: 7. The CDR3 DNA reads as TGTGCCAGCAGCCAGACAGGGGGTAGGGCTGAAGCTTTCTTT. Encoded protein: CASSQTGGRAEAFF.

This clonotype was counted many times. The chain recombines TRBV7-2 with TRBJ2-2, with a possible D match to TRBD1 (5 bases). Between the trimmed V and J ends, which lost 4 bases and 7 bases, there was a span of 7 bases. CDR1 is SGHTA, CDR2 FQGNSA, per germline. The CDR3 loop spans 12 amino acids. CDR3 in DNA: TGTGCCAGCAGCTGGGGCAACGGGGAGCTGTTTTTT. This sequence encodes CASSWGNGELFF.

V usage is TRBV19 and J usage is TRBJ2-3; D might be TRBD1 (6 bases). The germline V gene encodes CDR1 LNHDA and CDR2 SQIVND (reference sequence). The CDR3 sequence is 14 residues long. V shed 9 bases and J shed 3 bases, with 16 bases lying between them. The chain's CDR3 is CASKNRVWTDTQYF. Written as DNA, the CDR3 is TGTGCCAGCAAAAACAGGGTTTGGACAGATACGCAGTATTTT.